The T cell receptor (beta chain) under discussion was sequenced for a study of blood T cells in healthy people across ages. This clonotype was seen ten or more times. What it binds is not known. Study conclusions and caveats: There were more naive CD4+ cells and higher diversity in long-lived donors than in aged donors. Age advanced and TCR beta diversity per million T cells fell, roughly linearly.

Next came a second PCR, run for about 7 to 12 cycles, which used a sample-barcoded 5' primer along with a J-beta primer mix. Researchers report that a template-switch adaptor with 12 random nucleotides tagged each cDNA molecule. CDR3-containing paired-end reads numbered at least 3 million in each sample. TCRdb itself ran the 5' RACE reads through MiXCR, one entry per CDR3 protein. Counted here are around 800,000 distinct CDR3 sequences, approximately 65% occurring once; the ten biggest clones make up 28%. The V gene lost 0 bases and the J gene lost 13 bases, with 16 bases spanning the gap. The germline gives CDR1 LNHNV, CDR2 YYDKDF (reference sequence). This CDR3 contains 14 residues.

Sequencing was carried out using blood. This clonotype was obtained from a man aged 30-40 years in good health. V and J are TRBV15 and TRBJ2-1, with D perhaps TRBD1 or TRBD2 (5 bases each). The CDR3 loop is CATSRDLSGTEQFF. DNA for the CDR3: TGTGCCACCAGCAGAGACCTTTCCGGGACGGAACAGTTCTTC.